Included here is one T cell receptor (beta chain) sequence, with context. The same CDR3 arises from other DNA sequences in this sample as well. The V end lost 3 bases, the J end lost 2 bases, and 8 bases lay between the germline ends. The CDR3 consists of 13 residues. In germline, CDR1 is SQVTM, CDR2 ANQGSEA. Clones were sequenced by immunoSEQ multiplex PCR, and TCRdb holds only the in-frame ones, with some missing. Among about 410,000 clones listed, about nine tenths were seen once. This sample is drawn from a study of blood T cell repertoires in COVID-19. Turning to the study itself: Donors in the United States, Italy and Spain gave samples during acute or convalescent COVID-19. Sources were T cells, B-cell-depleted T cells, or PBMCs; the material itself was cDNA or gDNA.

This receptor was taken from a woman aged 25 to 39 with active or convalescent COVID-19. Sequenced input: peripheral blood. V usage is TRBV29-1 and J usage is TRBJ1-3; D perhaps matches TRBD1 (5 bases). Here the CDR3 DNA reads TGCAGCGTTGAGTCGGGGGCTGGAAACACCATATATTTT. Translating it yields CSVESGAGNTIYF.